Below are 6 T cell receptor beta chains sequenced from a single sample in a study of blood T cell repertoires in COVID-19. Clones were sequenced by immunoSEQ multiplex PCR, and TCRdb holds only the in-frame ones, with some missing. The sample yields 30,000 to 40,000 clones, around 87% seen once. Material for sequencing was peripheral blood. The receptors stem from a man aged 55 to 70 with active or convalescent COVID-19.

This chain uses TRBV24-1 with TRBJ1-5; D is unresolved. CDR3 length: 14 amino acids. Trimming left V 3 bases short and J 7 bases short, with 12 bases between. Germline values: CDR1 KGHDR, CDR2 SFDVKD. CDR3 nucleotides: TGTGCCACCAGTGATGGACTGGGCGGACAGCCCCAGCATTTT. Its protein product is CATSDGLGGQPQHF.

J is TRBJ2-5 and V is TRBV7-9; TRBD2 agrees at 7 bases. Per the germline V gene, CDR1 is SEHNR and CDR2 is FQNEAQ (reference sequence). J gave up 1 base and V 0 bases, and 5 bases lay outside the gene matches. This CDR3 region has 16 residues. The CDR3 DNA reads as TGTGCCAGCAGCTTAGCGATCAGCGGGGCCCAAGAGACCCAGTACTTC. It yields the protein CASSLAISGAQETQYF.

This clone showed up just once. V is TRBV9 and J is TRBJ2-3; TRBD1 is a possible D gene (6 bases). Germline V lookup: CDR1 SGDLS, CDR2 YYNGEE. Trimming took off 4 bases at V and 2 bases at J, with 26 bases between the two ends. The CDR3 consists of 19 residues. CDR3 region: CASSTRAQGRYRPTDTQYF. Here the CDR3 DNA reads TGTGCCAGCAGCACCCGCGCCCAGGGGCGCTACAGACCCACAGATACGCAGTATTTT.

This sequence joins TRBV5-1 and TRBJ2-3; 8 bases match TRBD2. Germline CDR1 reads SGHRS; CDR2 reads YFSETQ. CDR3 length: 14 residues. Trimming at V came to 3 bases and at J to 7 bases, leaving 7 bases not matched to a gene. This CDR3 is CASSYREGVNTQYF. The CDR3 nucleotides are TGCGCCAGCAGCTACCGGGAGGGGGTAAATACGCAGTATTTT.

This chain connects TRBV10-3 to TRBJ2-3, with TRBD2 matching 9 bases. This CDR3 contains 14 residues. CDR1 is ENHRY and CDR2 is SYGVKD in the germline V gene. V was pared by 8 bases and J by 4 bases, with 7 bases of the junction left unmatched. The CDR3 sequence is CAIGIAGAPDTQYF. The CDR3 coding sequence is TGTGCCATCGGGATAGCGGGAGCGCCAGATACGCAGTATTTT.

CDR3 sequence: CASTSGTGGLEQYF. The CDR3 DNA reads as TGTGCCAGTACCTCCGGGACAGGGGGTCTCGAGCAGTACTTC. V usage is TRBV9 and J usage is TRBJ2-7; 11 nucleotides match TRBD1. Germline CDR1 is SGDLS and CDR2 is YYNGEE. The CDR3 is 14 residues long. V gave up 8 bases and J gave up 6 bases; unmatched junction bases: 10.